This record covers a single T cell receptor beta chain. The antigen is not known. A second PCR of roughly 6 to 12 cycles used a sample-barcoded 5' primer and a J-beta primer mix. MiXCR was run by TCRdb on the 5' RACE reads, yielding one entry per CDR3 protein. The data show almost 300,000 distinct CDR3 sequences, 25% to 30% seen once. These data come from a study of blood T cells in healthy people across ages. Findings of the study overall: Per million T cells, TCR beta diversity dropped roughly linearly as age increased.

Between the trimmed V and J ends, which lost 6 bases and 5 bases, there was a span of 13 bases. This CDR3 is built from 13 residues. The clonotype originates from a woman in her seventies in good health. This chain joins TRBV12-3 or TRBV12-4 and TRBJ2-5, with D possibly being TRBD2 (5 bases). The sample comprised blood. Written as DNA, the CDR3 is TGTGCCAGCAGCCTACTAGGGCGGGAGACCCAGTACTTC. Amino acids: CASSLLGRETQYF.